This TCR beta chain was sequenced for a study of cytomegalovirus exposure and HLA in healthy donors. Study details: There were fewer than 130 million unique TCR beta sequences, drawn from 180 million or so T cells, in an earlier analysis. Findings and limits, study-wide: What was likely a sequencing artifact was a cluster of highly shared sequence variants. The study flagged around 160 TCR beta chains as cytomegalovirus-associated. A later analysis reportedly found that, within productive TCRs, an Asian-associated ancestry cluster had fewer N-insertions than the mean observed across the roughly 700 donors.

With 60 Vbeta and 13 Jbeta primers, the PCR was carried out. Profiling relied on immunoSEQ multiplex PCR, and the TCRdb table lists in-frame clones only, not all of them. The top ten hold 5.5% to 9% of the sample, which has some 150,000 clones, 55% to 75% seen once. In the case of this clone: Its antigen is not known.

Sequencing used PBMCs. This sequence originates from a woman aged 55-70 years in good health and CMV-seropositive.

DNA of the CDR3: TGTGCCAGCAGCCCCGGACAGGGATATGAAAAACTGTTTTTT. Its protein is CASSPGQGYEKLFF. The V gene is TRBV9, the J gene TRBJ1-4; 8 positions match TRBD1. V lost 4 bases and J lost 6; bases outside the gene matches: 5. CDR3 length: 14 residues. The germline V gene encodes CDR1 SGDLS and CDR2 YYNGEE. Full variable domain (remainder filled in from reference TRBV9 and TRBJ1-4): DSGVTQTPKHLITATGQRVTLRCSPRSGDLSVYWYQQSLDQGLQFLIQYYNGEERAKGNILERFSAQQFPDLHSELNLSSLELGDSALYFCASSPGQGYEKLFFGSGTQLSVL.